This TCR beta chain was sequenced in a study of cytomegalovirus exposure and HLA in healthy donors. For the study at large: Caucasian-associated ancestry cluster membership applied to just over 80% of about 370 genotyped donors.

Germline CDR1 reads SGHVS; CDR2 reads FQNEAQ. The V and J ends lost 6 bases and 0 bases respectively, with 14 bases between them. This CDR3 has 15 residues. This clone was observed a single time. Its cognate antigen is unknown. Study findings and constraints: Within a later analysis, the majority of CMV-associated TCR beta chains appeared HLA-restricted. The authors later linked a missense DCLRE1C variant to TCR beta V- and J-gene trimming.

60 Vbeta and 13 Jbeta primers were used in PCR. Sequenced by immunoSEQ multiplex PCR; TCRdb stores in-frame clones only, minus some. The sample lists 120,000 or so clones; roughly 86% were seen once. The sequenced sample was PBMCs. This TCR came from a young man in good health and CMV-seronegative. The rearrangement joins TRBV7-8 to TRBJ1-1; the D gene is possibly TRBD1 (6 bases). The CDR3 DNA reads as TGTGCCAGCAGGACGGGGGGCGCCCTGAACACTGAAGCTTTCTTT. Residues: CASRTGGALNTEAFF.